This T cell receptor beta chain is from a study of shared clonotypes between healthy human individuals. Germline loops: CDR1 SEHNR, CDR2 FQNEAQ (reference sequence). The CDR3 has 15 residues. Unmatched junction bases numbered 8, after V lost 2 bases and J lost 4 bases. The split of CD4+ cells yielded CD45RA+ naive and CD45RA-negative memory subsets. Assay: immunoSEQ multiplex PCR; the TCRdb copy retains only in-frame clones and omits some. This sample has some 2,000,000 clones, with roughly 94% found just once. Remarks on this clone: Its antigen is unknown.

Findings and limits, study-wide: Clonotype sharing across a few donors was observed for 5% to 6.5% of naive CD4 clonotypes.

V is TRBV7-9 and J is TRBJ2-7; 7 bases are shared with TRBD1. The clonotype originates from a man in his late teens or twenties in good health. The specimen was naive CD4+ T cells sorted from blood. Subset described: CD45RA+ positively selected. CDR3: CASSLYSGTEYEQYF. The CDR3, as DNA: TGTGCCAGCAGCTTATACTCCGGGACAGAGTACGAGCAGTACTTC.